Shown below are 7 T cell receptor beta chains from a single sample sequenced in a study of blood T cell repertoires in COVID-19. The repertoire was sequenced with immunoSEQ multiplex PCR; TCRdb's copy has only in-frame clones and lacks some. The sample holds 200,000 to 250,000 clones, approximately 85% seen once. Sequences were obtained from peripheral blood. All receptors come from an older woman with COVID-19, enrolled during active disease.

The chain employs TRBV29-1 and TRBJ1-2, with 11 bases identical to TRBD1. With V trimmed by 1 base and J by 11 bases, 9 bases remained unmatched. The CDR3 has 14 residues. The germline V gene encodes CDR1 SQVTM and CDR2 ANQGSEA. CDR3 residues: CSVEAYAGTGGYTF. In DNA form, the CDR3 reads TGCAGCGTTGAAGCCTATGCCGGGACAGGGGGTTACACCTTC.

This clone was found a few times. The V gene is TRBV5-1, the J gene TRBJ2-7, with D unclear. Germline assignment: CDR1 SGHRS and CDR2 YFSETQ. The CDR3 has 13 residues. Trimming took off 0 bases at V and 6 bases at J, with 10 bases between the two ends. CDR3 in DNA: TGCGCCAGCAGCTTGGGGTCCGGGTTCGAGCAGTACTTC. It translates to CASSLGSGFEQYF. The entire variable domain, with the rest obtained from reference TRBV5-1 and TRBJ2-7, is as follows: KAGVTQTPRYLIKTRGQQVTLSCSPISGHRSVSWYQQTPGQGLQFLFEYFSETQRNKGNFPGRFSGRQFSNSRSEMNVSTLELGDSALYLCASSLGSGFEQYFGPGTRLTVT.

CDR3 DNA: TGCGCCAGCAGCTCATTACAGGGGAAGGATGGCTACACCTTC. Its translation: CASSSLQGKDGYTF. V and J are TRBV4-3 and TRBJ1-2; 7 bases fit TRBD1. The CDR3 covers 14 residues. The germline CDR1 and CDR2 sequences are LGHNA and YSLEER. The trim removed 5 bases at V and 6 bases at J, leaving 9 bases unmatched.

V gene TRBV10-3 combines with J gene TRBJ2-7, with D possibly TRBD2 on 6 matching bases. This CDR3 is 14 amino acids long. CDR1 is ENHRY, CDR2 SYGVKD, per germline. Trimming took 5 bases from V and 3 from J, leaving 14 bases between them. Here the CDR3 reads CAISLGGEGYEQYF. CDR3 nucleotides: TGTGCCATCAGTCTAGGAGGGGAAGGCTACGAGCAGTACTTC.

The gene calls are TRBV19 and TRBJ2-7; 10 bases align to TRBD1. Germline loops: CDR1 LNHDA, CDR2 SQIVND (reference sequence). With 5 bases clipped from V and 5 bases from J, the junction kept 9 bases outside the gene matches. CDR3 length equals 15 residues. The DNA of the CDR3 is TGTGCCAGTAGTTGGTCGGACAGGGGGTCCCACGAGCAGTACTTC. It is translated as CASSWSDRGSHEQYF.

This clone was detected a few times. The same CDR3 is also encoded by other DNA sequences in this sample. V is TRBV18 and J is TRBJ2-5; D not resolved. This CDR3 has 14 amino acids. Looked up from germline, CDR1 is KGHSH and CDR2 is LQKENI. V was shortened by 1 base and J by 4 bases, with 10 bases between the two germline ends. CDR3 DNA: TGTGCCAGCTCACCACGCCGGGTGGGAGAGACCCAGTACTTC. This gives the protein CASSPRRVGETQYF. Looking up the rest from reference TRBV18 and TRBJ2-5 gives the full variable domain: NAGVMQNPRHLVRRRGQEARLRCSPMKGHSHVYWYRQLPEEGLKFMVYLQKENIIDESGMPKERFSAEFPKEGPSILRIQQVVRGDSAAYFCASSPRRVGETQYFGPGTRLLVL.

The chain recombines TRBV6-6 with TRBJ2-3; TRBD1 matches at 8 bases. V lost 6 bases, J lost 4 bases, and 6 bases stayed unmatched. Germline-derived CDR1 and CDR2 are MNHNY and SVGAGI (reference sequence). The CDR3 is 14 amino acids. This CDR3 is CASSPQGVPDTQYF. CDR3 DNA: TGTGCCAGCAGCCCACAGGGGGTCCCAGATACGCAGTATTTT.